The source of this TCR beta chain is a study of blood T cell repertoires in COVID-19. The CDR3 contains 16 residues. Germline trimming cut 0 bases from V and 2 bases from J; bases unmatched to any gene: 4. Per germline, CDR1 MNHEY and CDR2 SVGAGI. Some clones are missing from TCRdb's copy, which holds only in-frame ones; the method was immunoSEQ multiplex PCR. The sample consists of around 250,000 clones, roughly 90% of them appearing once. This receptor was obtained from a woman aged 55-70 years with COVID-19, enrolled during active disease. The source material was peripheral blood. V usage is TRBV6-5 and J usage is TRBJ2-7, with 10 bases aligning to TRBD2. The CDR3 region has the DNA TGTGCCAGCAGTTACTCGCCTAGCGGGGGAACCTACGAGCAGTACTTC. Translation gives CASSYSPSGGTYEQYF.